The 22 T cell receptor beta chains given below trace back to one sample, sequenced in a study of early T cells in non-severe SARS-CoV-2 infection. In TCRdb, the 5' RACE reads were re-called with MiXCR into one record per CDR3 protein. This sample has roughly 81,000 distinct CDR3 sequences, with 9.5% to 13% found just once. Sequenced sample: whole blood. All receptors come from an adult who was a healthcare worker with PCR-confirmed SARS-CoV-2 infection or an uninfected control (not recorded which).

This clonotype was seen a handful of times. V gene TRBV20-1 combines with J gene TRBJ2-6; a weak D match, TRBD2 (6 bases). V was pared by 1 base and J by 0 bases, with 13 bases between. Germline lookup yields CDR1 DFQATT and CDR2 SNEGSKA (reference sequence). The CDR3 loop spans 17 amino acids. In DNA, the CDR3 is TGCAGTGCTAGAGGTGGGGGGTCGGCCTCTGGGGCCAACGTCCTGACTTTC. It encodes CSARGGGSASGANVLTF.

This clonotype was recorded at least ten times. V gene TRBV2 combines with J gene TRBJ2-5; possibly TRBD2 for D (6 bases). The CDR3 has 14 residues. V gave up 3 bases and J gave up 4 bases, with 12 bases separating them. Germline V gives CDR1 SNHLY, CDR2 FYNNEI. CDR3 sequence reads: CASSDPSVVETQYF. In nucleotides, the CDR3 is TGTGCCAGCAGTGATCCTAGCGTAGTAGAGACCCAGTACTTC.

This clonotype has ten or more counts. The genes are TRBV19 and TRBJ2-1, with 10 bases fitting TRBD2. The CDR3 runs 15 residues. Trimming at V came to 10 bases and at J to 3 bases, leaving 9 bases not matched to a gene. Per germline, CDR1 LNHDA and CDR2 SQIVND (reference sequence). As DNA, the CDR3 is TGTGCCACCCACTCCGGGACTAGCGTCTACAATGAGCAGTTCTTC. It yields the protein CATHSGTSVYNEQFF. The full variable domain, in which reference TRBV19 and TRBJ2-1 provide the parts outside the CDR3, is DGGITQSPKYLFRKEGQNVTLSCEQNLNHDAMYWYRQDPGQGLRLIYYSQIVNDFQKGDIAEGYSVSREKKESFPLTVTSAQKNPTAFYLCATHSGTSVYNEQFFGPGTRLTVL.

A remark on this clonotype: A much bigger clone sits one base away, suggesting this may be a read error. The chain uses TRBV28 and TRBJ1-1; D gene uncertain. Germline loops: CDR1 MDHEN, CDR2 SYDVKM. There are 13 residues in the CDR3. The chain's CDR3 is CAGSSGVNTEAFF. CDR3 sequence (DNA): TGTGCCGGCAGTTCCGGGGTAAACACTGAAGCTTTCTTT.

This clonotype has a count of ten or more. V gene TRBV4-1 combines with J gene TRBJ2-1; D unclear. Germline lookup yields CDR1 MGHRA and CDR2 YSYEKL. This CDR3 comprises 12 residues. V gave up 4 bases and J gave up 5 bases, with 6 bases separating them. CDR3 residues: CASSPNNNEQFF. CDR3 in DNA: TGCGCCAGCAGCCCTAATAACAATGAGCAGTTCTTC.

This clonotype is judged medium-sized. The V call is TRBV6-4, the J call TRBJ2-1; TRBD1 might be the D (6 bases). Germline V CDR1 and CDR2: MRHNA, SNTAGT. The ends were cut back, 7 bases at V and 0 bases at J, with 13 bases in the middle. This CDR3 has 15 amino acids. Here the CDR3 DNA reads TGTGCCAGCAAACTACAGGGCTCCTCCTACAATGAGCAGTTCTTC. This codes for CASKLQGSSYNEQFF.

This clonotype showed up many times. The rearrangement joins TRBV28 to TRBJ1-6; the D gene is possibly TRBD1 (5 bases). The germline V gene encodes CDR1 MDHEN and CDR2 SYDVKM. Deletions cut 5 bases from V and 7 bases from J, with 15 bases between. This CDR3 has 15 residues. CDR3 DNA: TGTGCCAGCAGTCCTCCGGAAGGGGACAATTCACCCCTCCACTTT. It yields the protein CASSPPEGDNSPLHF.

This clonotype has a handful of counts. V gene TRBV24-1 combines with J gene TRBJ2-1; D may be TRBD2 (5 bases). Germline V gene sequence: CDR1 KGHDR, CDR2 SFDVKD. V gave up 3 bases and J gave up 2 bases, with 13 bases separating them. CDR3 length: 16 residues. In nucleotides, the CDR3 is TGTGCCACCAGTGATACGCAGCGGACCCCCTACAATGAGCAGTTCTTC. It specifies CATSDTQRTPYNEQFF.

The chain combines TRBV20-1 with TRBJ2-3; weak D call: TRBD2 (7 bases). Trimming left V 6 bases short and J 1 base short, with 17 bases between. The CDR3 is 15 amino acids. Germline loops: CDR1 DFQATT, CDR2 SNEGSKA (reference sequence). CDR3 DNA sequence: TGCAGTGCCAGGGAGAGGGGGGGCCGCACAGATACGCAGTATTTT. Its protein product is CSARERGGRTDTQYF.

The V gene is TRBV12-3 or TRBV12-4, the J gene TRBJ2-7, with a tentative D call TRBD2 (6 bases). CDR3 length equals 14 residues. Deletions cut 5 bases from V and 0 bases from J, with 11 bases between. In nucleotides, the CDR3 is TGTGCCAGCAGTCCCCGGGAGAGCTCCTACGAGCAGTACTTC. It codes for CASSPRESSYEQYF.

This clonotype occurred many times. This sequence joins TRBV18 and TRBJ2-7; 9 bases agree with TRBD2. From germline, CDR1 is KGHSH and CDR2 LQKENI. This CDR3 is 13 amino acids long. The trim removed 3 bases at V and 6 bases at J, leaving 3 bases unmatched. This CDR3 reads CASSPAGGPEQYF. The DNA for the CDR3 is TGTGCCAGCTCACCGGCGGGGGGGCCCGAGCAGTACTTC. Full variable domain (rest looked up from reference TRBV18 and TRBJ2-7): NAGVMQNPRHLVRRRGQEARLRCSPMKGHSHVYWYRQLPEEGLKFMVYLQKENIIDESGMPKERFSAEFPKEGPSILRIQQVVRGDSAAYFCASSPAGGPEQYFGPGTRLTVT.

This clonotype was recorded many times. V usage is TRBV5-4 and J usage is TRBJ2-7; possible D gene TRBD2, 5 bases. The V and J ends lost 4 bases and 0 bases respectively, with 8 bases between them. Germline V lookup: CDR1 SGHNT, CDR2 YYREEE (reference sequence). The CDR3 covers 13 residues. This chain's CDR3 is CASSGRDSYEQYF. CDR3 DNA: TGTGCCAGCAGCGGCCGGGACTCCTACGAGCAGTACTTC.

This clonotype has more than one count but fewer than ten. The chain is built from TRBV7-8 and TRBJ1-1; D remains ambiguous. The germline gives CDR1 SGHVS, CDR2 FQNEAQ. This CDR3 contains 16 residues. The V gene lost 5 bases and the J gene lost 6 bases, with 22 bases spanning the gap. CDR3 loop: CASSHLASGLGPEAFF. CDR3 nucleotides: TGTGCCAGCAGCCACTTAGCGAGTGGCCTGGGTCCTGAAGCTTTCTTT.

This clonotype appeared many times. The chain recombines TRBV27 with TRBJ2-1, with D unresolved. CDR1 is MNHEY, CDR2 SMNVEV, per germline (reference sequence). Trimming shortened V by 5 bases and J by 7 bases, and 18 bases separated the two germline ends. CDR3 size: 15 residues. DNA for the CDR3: TGTGCCAGCAGTCACCCTCTCCAAGGAGTTAATGAGCAGTTCTTC. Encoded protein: CASSHPLQGVNEQFF.

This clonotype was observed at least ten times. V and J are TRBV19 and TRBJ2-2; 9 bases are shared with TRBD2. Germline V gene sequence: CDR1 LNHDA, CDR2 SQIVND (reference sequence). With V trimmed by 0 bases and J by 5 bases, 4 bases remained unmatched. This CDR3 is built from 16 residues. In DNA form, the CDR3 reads TGTGCCAGTAGTATAGATGGCGGGAGGGGGACCGGGGAGCTGTTTTTT. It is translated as CASSIDGGRGTGELFF. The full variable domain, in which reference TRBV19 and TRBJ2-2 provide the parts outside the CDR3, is DGGITQSPKYLFRKEGQNVTLSCEQNLNHDAMYWYRQDPGQGLRLIYYSQIVNDFQKGDIAEGYSVSREKKESFPLTVTSAQKNPTAFYLCASSIDGGRGTGELFFGEGSRLTVL.

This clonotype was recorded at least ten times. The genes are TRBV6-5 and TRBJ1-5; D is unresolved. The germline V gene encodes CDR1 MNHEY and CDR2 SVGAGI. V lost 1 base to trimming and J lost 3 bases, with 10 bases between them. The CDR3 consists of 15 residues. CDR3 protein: CASSYYFGVNQPQHF. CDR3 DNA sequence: TGTGCCAGCAGTTACTACTTCGGAGTCAATCAGCCCCAGCATTTT.

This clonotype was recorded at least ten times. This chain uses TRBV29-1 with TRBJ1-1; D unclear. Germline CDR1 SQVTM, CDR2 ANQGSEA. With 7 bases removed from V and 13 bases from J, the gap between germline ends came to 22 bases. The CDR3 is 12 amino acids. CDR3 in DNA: TGCAGCGCGCTTCAACGAACACTGAAGCTTTTCTTT. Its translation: CSALQRTLKLFF.

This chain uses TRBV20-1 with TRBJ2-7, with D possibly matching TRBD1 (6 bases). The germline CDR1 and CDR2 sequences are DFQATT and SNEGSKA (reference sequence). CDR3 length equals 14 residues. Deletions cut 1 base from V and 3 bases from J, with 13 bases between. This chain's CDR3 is CSARATDSLYEQYF. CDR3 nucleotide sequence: TGCAGTGCTAGAGCCACGGACAGCCTCTACGAGCAGTACTTC.

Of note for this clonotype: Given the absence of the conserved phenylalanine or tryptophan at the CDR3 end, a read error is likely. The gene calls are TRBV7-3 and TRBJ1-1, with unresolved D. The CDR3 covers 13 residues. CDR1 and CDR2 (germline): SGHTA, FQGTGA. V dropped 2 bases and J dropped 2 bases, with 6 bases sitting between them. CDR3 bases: TGTGCCAGCAGCTTACAGGAAAACACTGAAGCTTTCTCT. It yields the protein CASSLQENTEAFS.

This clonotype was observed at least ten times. The CDR3 is CASSSGGAGETQYF. CDR3 nucleotide sequence: TGTGCCAGCTCTAGCGGGGGGGCCGGGGAGACCCAGTACTTC. The chain combines TRBV6-6 with TRBJ2-5, with 12 nucleotides matching TRBD2. Trimming at V came to 8 bases and at J to 5 bases, leaving 6 bases not matched to a gene. This CDR3 spans 14 amino acids. CDR1 MNHNY and CDR2 SVGAGI come from the germline V gene (reference sequence).

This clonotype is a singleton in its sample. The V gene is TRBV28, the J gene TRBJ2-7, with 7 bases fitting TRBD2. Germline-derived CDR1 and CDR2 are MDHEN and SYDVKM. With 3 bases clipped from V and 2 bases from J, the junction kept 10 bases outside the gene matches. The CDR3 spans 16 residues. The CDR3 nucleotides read TGTGCCAGCAGTTTGGTTGCGGGGGAGGGGACCTACGAGCAGTACTTC. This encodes CASSLVAGEGTYEQYF.

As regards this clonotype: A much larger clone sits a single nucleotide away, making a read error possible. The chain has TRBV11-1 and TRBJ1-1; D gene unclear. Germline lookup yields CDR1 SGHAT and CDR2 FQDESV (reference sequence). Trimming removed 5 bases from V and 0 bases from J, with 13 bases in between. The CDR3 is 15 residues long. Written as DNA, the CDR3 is TGTGCCAGCAGCCGCGAGGAAGCTATGAACACTGAAGCTTTCTTT. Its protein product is CASSREEAMNTEAFF.